The entry below gives a single TCR beta chain sequence along with its context. The data were taken from a study of blood T cell repertoires in COVID-19. Original data processing: Estimation of nucleated cell counts relied on the amplification of reference gene primers. Libraries were prepared by immunoSEQ multiplex PCR; TCRdb keeps only in-frame clonotypes and omits some of them. From that table come the V and J calls and clone size; the DNA was used to work out D and trimming. This repertoire shows a few hundred thousand clones, 90% found once; its top ten account for around 15%. The CDR3 is 15 amino acids. The germline gives CDR1 MNHEY, CDR2 SVGAGI. Trimming stripped 0 bases from V and 0 bases from J, with 6 bases between.

The chain is built from TRBV6-5 and TRBJ1-5; D not resolved. This TCR derives from a man aged 25-40 years who had been exposed to COVID-19. Sequenced: PBMCs or T cells enriched from blood (not recorded which). CDR3 nucleotides: TGTGCCAGCAGTTACTCTCTTTATAGCAATCAGCCCCAGCATTTT. Residues: CASSYSLYSNQPQHF.